The clone carrying this T cell receptor (beta chain) was counted between two and nine times. The antigen remains undetermined. The data were obtained in a study of T-cell memory formation after mild COVID-19. Study-wide results and limits: Clones from the second wave (peaking day 37) had unconfirmed SARS-CoV-2 specificity.

With 4 bases removed from V and 0 bases from J, the gap between germline ends came to 10 bases. Germline CDR1 reads DFQATT; CDR2 reads SNEGSKA (reference sequence). The CDR3 has 14 residues. TCRdb analysed the 5' RACE reads with MiXCR anew, one entry per CDR3 protein. The data contain about 200,000 distinct CDR3 sequences, 9.5% to 10% of them seen just once; the ten biggest clones take up 3.5%. This clonotype was sampled from a man younger than 35 who had mild COVID-19 (a few samples of this study predate the infection). Cell type and time point are not known. The chain joins TRBV20-1 to TRBJ2-1; D is unclear. The specimen sequenced was PBMCs or a T cell subset sorted from them (not recorded which). DNA for the CDR3: TGCAGTGCTAAACAGCCGAGCTCCTACAATGAGCAGTTCTTC. It specifies CSAKQPSSYNEQFF.